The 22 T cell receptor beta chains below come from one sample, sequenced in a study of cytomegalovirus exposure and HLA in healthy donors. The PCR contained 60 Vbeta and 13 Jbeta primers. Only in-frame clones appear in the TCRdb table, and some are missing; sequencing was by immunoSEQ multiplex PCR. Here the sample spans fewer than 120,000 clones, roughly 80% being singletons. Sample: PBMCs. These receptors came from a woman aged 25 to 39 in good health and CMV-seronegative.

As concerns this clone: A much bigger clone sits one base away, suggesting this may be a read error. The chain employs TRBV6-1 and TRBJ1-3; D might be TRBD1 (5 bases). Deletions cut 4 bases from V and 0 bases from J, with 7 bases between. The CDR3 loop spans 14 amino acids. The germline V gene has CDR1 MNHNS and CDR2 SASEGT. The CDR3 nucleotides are TGTGCCAGCAGTGGACAGCTCTCTGGAAACACCATATATTTT. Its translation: CASSGQLSGNTIYF.

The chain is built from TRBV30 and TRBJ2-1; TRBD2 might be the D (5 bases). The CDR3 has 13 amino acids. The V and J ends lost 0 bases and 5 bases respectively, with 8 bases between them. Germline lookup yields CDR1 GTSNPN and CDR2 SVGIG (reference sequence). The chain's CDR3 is CAWSVRRDNEQFF. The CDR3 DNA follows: TGTGCCTGGAGTGTAAGGCGGGACAATGAGCAGTTCTTC.

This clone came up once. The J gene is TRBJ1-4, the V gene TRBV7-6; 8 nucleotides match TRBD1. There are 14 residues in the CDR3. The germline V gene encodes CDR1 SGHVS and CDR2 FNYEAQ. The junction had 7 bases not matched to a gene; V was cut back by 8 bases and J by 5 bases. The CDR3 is CASRGTGGNEKLFF. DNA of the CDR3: TGTGCCAGCCGAGGGACAGGAGGAAATGAAAAACTGTTTTTT.

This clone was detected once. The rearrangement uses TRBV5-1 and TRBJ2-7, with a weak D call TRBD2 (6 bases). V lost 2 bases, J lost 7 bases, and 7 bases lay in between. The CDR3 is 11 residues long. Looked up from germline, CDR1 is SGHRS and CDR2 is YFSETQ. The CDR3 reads CASSFGGEQYF. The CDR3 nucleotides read TGCGCCAGCAGCTTTGGGGGGGAGCAGTACTTC.

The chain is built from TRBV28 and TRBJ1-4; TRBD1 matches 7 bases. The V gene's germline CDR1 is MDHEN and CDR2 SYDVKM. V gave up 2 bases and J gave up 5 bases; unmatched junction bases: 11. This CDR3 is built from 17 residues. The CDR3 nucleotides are TGTGCCAGCAGTTTAACCTTAACCGGGACAGCGAATGAAAAACTGTTTTTT. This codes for CASSLTLTGTANEKLFF. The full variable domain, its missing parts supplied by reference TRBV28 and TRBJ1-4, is DVKVTQSSRYLVKRTGEKVFLECVQDMDHENMFWYRQDPGLGLRLIYFSYDVKMKEKGDIPEGYSVSREKKERFSLILESASTNQTSMYLCASSLTLTGTANEKLFFGSGTQLSVL.

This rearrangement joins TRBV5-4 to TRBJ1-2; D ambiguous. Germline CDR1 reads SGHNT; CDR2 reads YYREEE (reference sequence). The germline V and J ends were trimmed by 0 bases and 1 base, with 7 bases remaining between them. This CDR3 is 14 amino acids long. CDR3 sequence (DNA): TGTGCCAGCAGCTTGGATTCGTATAACTATGGCTACACCTTC. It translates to CASSLDSYNYGYTF. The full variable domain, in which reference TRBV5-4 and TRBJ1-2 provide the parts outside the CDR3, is ETGVTQSPTHLIKTRGQQVTLRCSSQSGHNTVSWYQQALGQGPQFIFQYYREEENGRGNFPPRFSGLQFPNYSSELNVNALELDDSALYLCASSLDSYNYGYTFGSGTRLTVV.

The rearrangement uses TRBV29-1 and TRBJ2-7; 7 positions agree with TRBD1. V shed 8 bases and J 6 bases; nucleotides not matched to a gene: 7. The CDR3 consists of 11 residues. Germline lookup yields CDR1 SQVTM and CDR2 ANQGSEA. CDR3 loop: CSTTWDSEQYF. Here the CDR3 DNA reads TGCAGCACAACATGGGACAGCGAGCAGTACTTC.

For the CDR3, the DNA is TGTGCCATCAGTGACAGGGTCCGCACAGATACGCAGTATTTT. This gives the protein CAISDRVRTDTQYF. The chain employs TRBV10-3 and TRBJ2-3, with D perhaps TRBD1 (5 bases). V shed 3 bases and J shed 1 base, with 8 bases lying between them. Germline assignment: CDR1 ENHRY and CDR2 SYGVKD. This CDR3 comprises 14 residues.

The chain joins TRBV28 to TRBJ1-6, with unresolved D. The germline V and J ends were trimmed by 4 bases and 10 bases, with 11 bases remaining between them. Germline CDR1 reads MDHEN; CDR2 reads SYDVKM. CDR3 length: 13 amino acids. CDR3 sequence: CASSSLTRSPLHF. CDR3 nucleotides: TGTGCCAGCAGTTCACTTACTAGGTCACCCCTCCACTTT. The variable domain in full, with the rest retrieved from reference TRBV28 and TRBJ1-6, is DVKVTQSSRYLVKRTGEKVFLECVQDMDHENMFWYRQDPGLGLRLIYFSYDVKMKEKGDIPEGYSVSREKKERFSLILESASTNQTSMYLCASSSLTRSPLHFGNGTRLTVT.

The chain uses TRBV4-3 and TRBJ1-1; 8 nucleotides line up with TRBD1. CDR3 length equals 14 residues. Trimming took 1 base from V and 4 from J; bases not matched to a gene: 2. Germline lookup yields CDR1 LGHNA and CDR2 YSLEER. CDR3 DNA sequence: TGCGCCAGCAGCCAAGGACAGGGGCGCACTGAAGCTTTCTTT. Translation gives CASSQGQGRTEAFF.

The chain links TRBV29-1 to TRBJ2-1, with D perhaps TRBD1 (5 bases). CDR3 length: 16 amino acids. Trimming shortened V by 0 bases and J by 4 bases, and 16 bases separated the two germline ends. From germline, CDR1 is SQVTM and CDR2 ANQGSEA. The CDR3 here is CSVEDLDSSYYNEQFF. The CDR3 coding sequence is TGCAGCGTTGAAGATCTAGACAGTTCCTATTACAATGAGCAGTTCTTC.

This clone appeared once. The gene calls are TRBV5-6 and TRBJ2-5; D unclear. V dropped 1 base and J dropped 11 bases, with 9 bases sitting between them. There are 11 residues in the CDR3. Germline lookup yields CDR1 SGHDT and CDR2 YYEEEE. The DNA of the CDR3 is TGTGCCAGCAGCTTGTTGCGAGAGCAGTACTTC. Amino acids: CASSLLREQYF.

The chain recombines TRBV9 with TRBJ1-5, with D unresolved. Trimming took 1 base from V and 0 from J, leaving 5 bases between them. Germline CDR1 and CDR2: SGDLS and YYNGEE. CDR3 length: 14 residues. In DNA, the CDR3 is TGTGCCAGCAGCGTATCCAGTAGCAATCAGCCCCAGCATTTT. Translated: CASSVSSSNQPQHF. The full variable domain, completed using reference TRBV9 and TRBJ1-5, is DSGVTQTPKHLITATGQRVTLRCSPRSGDLSVYWYQQSLDQGLQFLIQYYNGEERAKGNILERFSAQQFPDLHSELNLSSLELGDSALYFCASSVSSSNQPQHFGDGTRLSIL.

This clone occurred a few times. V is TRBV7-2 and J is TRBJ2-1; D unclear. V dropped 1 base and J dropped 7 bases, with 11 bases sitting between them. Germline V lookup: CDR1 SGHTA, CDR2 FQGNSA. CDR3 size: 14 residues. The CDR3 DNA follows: TGTGCCAGCAGCTTAGTGTCAGCGAGAAATGAGCAGTTCTTC. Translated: CASSLVSARNEQFF.

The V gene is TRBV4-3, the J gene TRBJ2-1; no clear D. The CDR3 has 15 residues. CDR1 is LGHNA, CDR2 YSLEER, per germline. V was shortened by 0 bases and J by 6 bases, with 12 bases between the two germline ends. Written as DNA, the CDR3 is TGCGCCAGCAGCCAAGAATGGCGGTTGTCCAATGAGCAGTTCTTC. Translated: CASSQEWRLSNEQFF.

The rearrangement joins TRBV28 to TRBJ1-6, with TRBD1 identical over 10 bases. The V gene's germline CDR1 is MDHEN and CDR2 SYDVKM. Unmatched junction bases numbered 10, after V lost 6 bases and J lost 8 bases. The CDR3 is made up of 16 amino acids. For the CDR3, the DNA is TGTGCCAGCAGATTCCTAATCGGGACAGGGGATTCACCCCTCCACTTT. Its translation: CASRFLIGTGDSPLHF. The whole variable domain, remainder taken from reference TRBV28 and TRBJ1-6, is DVKVTQSSRYLVKRTGEKVFLECVQDMDHENMFWYRQDPGLGLRLIYFSYDVKMKEKGDIPEGYSVSREKKERFSLILESASTNQTSMYLCASRFLIGTGDSPLHFGNGTRLTVT.

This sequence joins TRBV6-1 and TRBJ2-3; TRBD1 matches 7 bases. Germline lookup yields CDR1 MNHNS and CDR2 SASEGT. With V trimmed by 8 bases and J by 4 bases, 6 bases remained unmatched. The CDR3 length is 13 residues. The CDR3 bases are TGTGCCAGCCGGGTTACAGGGGCAGATACGCAGTATTTT. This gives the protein CASRVTGADTQYF.

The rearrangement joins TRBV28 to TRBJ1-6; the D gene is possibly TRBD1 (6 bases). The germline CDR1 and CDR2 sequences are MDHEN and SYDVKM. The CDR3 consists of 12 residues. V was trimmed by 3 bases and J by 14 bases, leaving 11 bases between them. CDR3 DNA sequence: TGTGCCAGCAGTTTTCCCGAGGGGGCCCTCCACTTT. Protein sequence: CASSFPEGALHF.

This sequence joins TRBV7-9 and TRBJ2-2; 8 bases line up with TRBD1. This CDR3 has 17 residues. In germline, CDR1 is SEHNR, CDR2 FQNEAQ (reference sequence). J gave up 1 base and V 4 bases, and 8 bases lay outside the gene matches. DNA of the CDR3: TGTGCCAGCAGCTCCCTTCGCGGACAGGGGAACACCGGGGAGCTGTTTTTT. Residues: CASSSLRGQGNTGELFF. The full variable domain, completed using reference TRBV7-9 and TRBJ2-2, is DTGVSQNPRHKITKRGQNVTFRCDPISEHNRLYWYRQTLGQGPEFLTYFQNEAQLEKSRLLSDRFSAERPKGSFSTLEIQRTEQGDSAMYLCASSSLRGQGNTGELFFGEGSRLTVL.

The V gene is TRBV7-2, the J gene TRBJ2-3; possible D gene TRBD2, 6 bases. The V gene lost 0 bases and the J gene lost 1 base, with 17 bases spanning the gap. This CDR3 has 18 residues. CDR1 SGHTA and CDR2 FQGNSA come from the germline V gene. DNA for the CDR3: TGTGCCAGCAGCTTAGCTATGATAGCGGCCGACGGCACAGATACGCAGTATTTT. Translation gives CASSLAMIAADGTDTQYF.

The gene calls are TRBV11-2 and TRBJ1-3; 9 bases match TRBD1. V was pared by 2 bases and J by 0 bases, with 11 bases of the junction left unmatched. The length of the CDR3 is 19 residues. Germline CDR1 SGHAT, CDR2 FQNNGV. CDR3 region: CASSLQGQGSPSSGNTIYF. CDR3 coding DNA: TGTGCCAGCAGCTTACAGGGACAGGGATCCCCCAGCTCTGGAAACACCATATATTTT.

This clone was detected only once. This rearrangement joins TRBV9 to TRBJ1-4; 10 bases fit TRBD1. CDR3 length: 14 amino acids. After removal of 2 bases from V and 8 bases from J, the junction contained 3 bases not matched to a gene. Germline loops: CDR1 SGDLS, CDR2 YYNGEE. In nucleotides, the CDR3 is TGTGCCAGCAGCGTCGGGACAGGGGAGGAAAAACTGTTTTTT. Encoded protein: CASSVGTGEEKLFF.